This T cell receptor beta chain appears in the sequencing data of a study of shared clonotypes between healthy human individuals. Generated by immunoSEQ multiplex PCR, the TCRdb table keeps only in-frame clones and is missing some. The sample contains hundreds of thousands of clones, 90% to 95% of which appear only once. The naive CD8 population came from CD45RO-negative cells selected for CCR7, without terminally differentiated effector memory CD45RA+ cells. The V end was cut by 3 bases, the J end by 0 bases, with 12 bases between. Germline assignment: CDR1 SNHLY and CDR2 FYNNEI. The CDR3 contains 15 residues. Study-level points and caveats: Rarefaction indicated that sorted-subset sequencing remained incomplete although depth was large. The sole specimen, blood, was sampled, and tissue repertoires likely differ. Naive subsets generally exceeded memory subsets in estimated richness. The donor pool, a small one, limited the genetic and exposure-history diversity represented.

Concerning this clone: Its matching antigen is unknown.

Sequencing was carried out using naive CD8+ T cells sorted from blood. The clonotype was recovered from a woman aged 25 to 39 in good health. The chain recombines TRBV2 with TRBJ2-7; a possible D gene is TRBD2 (5 bases). In DNA, the CDR3 is TGTGCCAGCAGTGACGAGGGTGTTAGCTCCTACGAGCAGTACTTC. As protein: CASSDEGVSSYEQYF.